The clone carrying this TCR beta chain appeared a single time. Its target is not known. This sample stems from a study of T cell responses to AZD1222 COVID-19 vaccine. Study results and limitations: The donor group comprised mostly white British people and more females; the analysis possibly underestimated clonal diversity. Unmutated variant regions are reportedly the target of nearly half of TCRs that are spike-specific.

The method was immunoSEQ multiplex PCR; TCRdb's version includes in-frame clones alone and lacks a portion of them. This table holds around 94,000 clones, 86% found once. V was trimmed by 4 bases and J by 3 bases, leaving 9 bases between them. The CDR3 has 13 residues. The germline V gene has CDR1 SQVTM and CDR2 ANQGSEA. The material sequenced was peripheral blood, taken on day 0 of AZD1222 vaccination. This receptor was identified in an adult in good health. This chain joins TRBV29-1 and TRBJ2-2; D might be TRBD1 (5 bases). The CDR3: CSVGQGYTGELFF. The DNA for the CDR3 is TGCAGCGTTGGCCAGGGTTACACCGGGGAGCTGTTTTTT.